This TCR beta chain was recovered during a study of CD8+ T cells in alopecia areata. General study points: For lesional scalp, especially alopecia totalis/universalis, clonality was higher than in normal scalp.

This CDR3 spans 14 amino acids. The ends were cut back, 4 bases at V and 2 bases at J, with 12 bases in the middle. Germline V gene sequence: CDR1 MGHRA, CDR2 YSYEKL. Reverse transcription of extracted RNA yielded cDNA, which provided the sequencing template. The method was immunoSEQ multiplex PCR; TCRdb's version includes in-frame clones alone and lacks a portion of them. The sample contains 150,000 to 180,000 clones, 50% to 65% of which appear only once. Concerning this clone itself: Its antigen is currently unknown.

Separation by sorting yielded CD4+ and CD8+ T cells from PBMCs. This receptor was taken from a human donor with alopecia areata. Specimen: CD8+ T cells sorted from blood, collected at week 0. V gene TRBV4-1 combines with J gene TRBJ2-7; D not resolved. Written as DNA, the CDR3 is TGCGCCAGCAGCCCTCGACAAGGGACCTACGAGCAGTACTTC. Protein sequence: CASSPRQGTYEQYF.